These 12 T cell receptor beta chains share one sample of origin, sequenced in a study of blood T cell repertoires in COVID-19. Sequenced by immunoSEQ multiplex PCR; TCRdb stores in-frame clones only, minus some. Counted here are about 260,000 clones, 75% to 90% occurring once; the ten biggest clones make up about 9.4%. Sequencing input: peripheral blood. These receptors were taken from a woman in her 70s with COVID-19, enrolled during active disease.

This chain links TRBV7-2 with TRBJ2-1, with 7 bases aligning to TRBD1. Germline assignment: CDR1 SGHTA and CDR2 FQGNSA. The CDR3 consists of 14 residues. Unmatched junction bases numbered 6, after V lost 3 bases and J lost 7 bases. The CDR3 nucleotides read TGTGCCAGCAGCTTGTTGACAGGGATAAATGAGCAGTTCTTC. This encodes CASSLLTGINEQFF.

This sequence joins TRBV29-1 and TRBJ1-3; 7 bases line up with TRBD1. This CDR3 region has 12 residues. Per germline, CDR1 SQVTM and CDR2 ANQGSEA. V gave up 6 bases and J gave up 4 bases; unmatched junction bases: 3. The CDR3 spells CSVTGDGNTIYF. In nucleotides, the CDR3 is TGCAGCGTCACAGGGGACGGAAACACCATATATTTT.

The chain uses TRBV19 and TRBJ2-2; the match to TRBD1 covers 8 bases. The CDR3 has 13 residues. V lost 5 bases, J lost 7 bases, and 3 bases stayed unmatched. Per the germline V gene, CDR1 is LNHDA and CDR2 is SQIVND (reference sequence). The CDR3 region has the DNA TGTGCCAGTAGTCAACAGGGGGTCGGGGAGCTGTTTTTT. Translated: CASSQQGVGELFF.

The chain recombines TRBV19 with TRBJ2-7, with 12 bases matching TRBD2. Germline V gene data show CDR1 as LNHDA and CDR2 as SQIVND (reference sequence). The CDR3 spans 16 residues. The V gene end was trimmed by 6 bases and the J gene end by 7 bases; junction bases not matched to a gene: 13. As DNA, the CDR3 is TGTGCCAGTAGAGATCGCGGACTAGCGGGGACCGGGGAGCAGTACTTC. This translates into CASRDRGLAGTGEQYF. The variable domain in full, completed from reference TRBV19 and TRBJ2-7, reads DGGITQSPKYLFRKEGQNVTLSCEQNLNHDAMYWYRQDPGQGLRLIYYSQIVNDFQKGDIAEGYSVSREKKESFPLTVTSAQKNPTAFYLCASRDRGLAGTGEQYFGPGTRLTVT.

V usage is TRBV6-5 and J usage is TRBJ1-2, with TRBD1 identical over 7 bases. The germline V gene has CDR1 MNHEY and CDR2 SVGAGI. V gave up 2 bases and J gave up 4 bases; unmatched junction bases: 7. The CDR3 totals 15 residues. CDR3 in amino acids: CASSYRRDRAYGYTF. Written as DNA, the CDR3 is TGTGCCAGCAGTTACCGCAGAGACAGGGCCTATGGCTACACCTTC.

V is TRBV4-3 and J is TRBJ2-3; 7 nucleotides line up with TRBD2. The CDR3 length is 16 residues. Losses at the gene ends were 0 bases for V and 2 bases for J; bases not matched to a gene: 5. The germline V gene has CDR1 LGHNA and CDR2 YSLEER. The CDR3 spells CASSQDLTSYTDTQYF. CDR3 sequence (DNA): TGCGCCAGCAGCCAAGATTTGACTAGCTACACAGATACGCAGTATTTT.

This chain uses TRBV11-2 with TRBJ2-1, with D maybe TRBD1 (6 bases). Germline V lookup: CDR1 SGHAT, CDR2 FQNNGV. CDR3 size: 15 residues. V lost 5 bases, J lost 2 bases, and 13 bases lay in between. The DNA of the CDR3 is TGTGCCAGCAGCCAGACAGGAGACCCCTACAATGAGCAGTTCTTC. Translation gives CASSQTGDPYNEQFF.

The chain has TRBV9 and TRBJ1-6, with D uncertain. The V end was cut by 4 bases, the J end by 8 bases, with 16 bases between. Germline CDR1 reads SGDLS; CDR2 reads YYNGEE. The CDR3 totals 15 residues. CDR3 sequence: CASSPQVLLDSPLHF. CDR3 coding DNA: TGTGCCAGCAGCCCCCAGGTGCTTCTTGATTCACCCCTCCACTTT.

The chain is built from TRBV5-8 and TRBJ1-4, with a weak D call TRBD1 (5 bases). This CDR3 is 17 amino acids long. Germline assignment: CDR1 SGHTS and CDR2 YDEGEE. V lost 4 bases, J lost 5 bases, and 21 bases lay in between. The CDR3 DNA follows: TGTGCCAGCAGCGATGGTCGCCTAGGGGCCATAAATGAAAAACTGTTTTTT. Its protein is CASSDGRLGAINEKLFF.

This chain links TRBV5-1 with TRBJ1-2, with a tentative D call TRBD1 (5 bases). This CDR3 is built from 14 residues. Germline values: CDR1 SGHRS, CDR2 YFSETQ. Trimming took off 0 bases at V and 4 bases at J, with 10 bases between the two ends. The CDR3, as DNA: TGCGCCAGCAGCTTGGTTGGGGACTCCTATGGCTACACCTTC. Translating gives CASSLVGDSYGYTF.

This chain connects TRBV3-1 (or the pseudogene TRBV3-2) to TRBJ2-3; TRBD2 matches at 10 bases. Germline values: CDR1 LGHDT, CDR2 YNNKEL (reference sequence). The junction had 2 bases not matched to a gene; V was cut back by 2 bases and J by 6 bases. The CDR3 length is 14 residues. CDR3 protein: CASSQLAGADTQYF. In DNA form, the CDR3 reads TGTGCCAGCAGCCAACTAGCGGGAGCCGATACGCAGTATTTT.

The chain has TRBV2 and TRBJ2-3; 8 nucleotides align to TRBD1. The CDR3 extends over 13 amino acids. CDR1 and CDR2 (germline): SNHLY, FYNNEI. J lost 5 bases, V lost 9 bases, and 7 bases had no gene match. CDR3 coding DNA: TGTGCCAGTCAGGGGGCATGGCAAGATACGCAGTATTTT. It is translated as CASQGAWQDTQYF.